This TCR beta chain was observed in a study of vaccination and CD4 T cells after COVID-19. Study observations and caveats: Reactive clonotype counts went from median roughly 19 after infection to roughly 40 after vaccination, nonsignificantly.

The CDR3 has 12 amino acids. CDR1 is MNHNS, CDR2 SASEGT, per germline. V lost 4 bases, J lost 10 bases, and 11 bases lay in between. This clonotype was observed a handful of times. Antigen unknown. Regarding treatment: roughly nine-day PBMC culture with coronavirus spike peptide pools or control peptides (ViraFEST assay). The unexposed donor provided CD4+ T cells, which were taken before the COVID-19 pandemic (2011-2018). The Oncomine TCR Beta short-read assay was applied to DNA of cultured CD4+ T cells. TCRdb reprocessed the PCR reads with MiXCR, giving one entry per CDR3 protein. The profile shows several thousand distinct CDR3 sequences, about 45% of them singletons.

The receptor comes from a human donor in good health. This rearrangement joins TRBV6-1 to TRBJ1-3; possibly TRBD1 for D (5 bases). What was sequenced was CD4+ T cells from blood, cultured in vitro. The CDR3 DNA reads TGTGCCAGCAGTGCCGCAGGGAGGACCATATATTTT. This codes for CASSAAGRTIYF.